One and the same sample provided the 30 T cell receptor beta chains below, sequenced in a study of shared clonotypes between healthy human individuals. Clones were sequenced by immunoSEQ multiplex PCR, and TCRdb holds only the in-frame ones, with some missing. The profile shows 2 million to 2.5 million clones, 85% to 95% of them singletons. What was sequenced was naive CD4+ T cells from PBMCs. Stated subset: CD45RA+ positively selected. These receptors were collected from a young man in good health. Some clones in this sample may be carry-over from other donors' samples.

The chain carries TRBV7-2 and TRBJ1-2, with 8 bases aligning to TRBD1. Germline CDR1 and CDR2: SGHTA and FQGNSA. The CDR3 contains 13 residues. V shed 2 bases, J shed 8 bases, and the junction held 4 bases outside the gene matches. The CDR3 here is CASSLQGAQGYTF. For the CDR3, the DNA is TGTGCCAGCAGCTTACAGGGGGCTCAGGGCTACACCTTC.

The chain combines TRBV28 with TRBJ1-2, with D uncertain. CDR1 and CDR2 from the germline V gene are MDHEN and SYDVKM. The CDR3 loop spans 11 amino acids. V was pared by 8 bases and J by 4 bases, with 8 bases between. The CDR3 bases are TGTGCCAGCTCGCCTGTCTATGGCTACACCTTC. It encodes CASSPVYGYTF.

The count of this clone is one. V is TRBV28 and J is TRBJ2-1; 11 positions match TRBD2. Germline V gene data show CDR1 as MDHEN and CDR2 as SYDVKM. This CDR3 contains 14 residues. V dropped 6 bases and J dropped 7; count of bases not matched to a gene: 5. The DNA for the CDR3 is TGTGCCAGCAGACTAGCGGGAGTCAGAAATGAGCAGTTCTTC. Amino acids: CASRLAGVRNEQFF. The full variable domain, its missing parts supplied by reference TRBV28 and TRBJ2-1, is DVKVTQSSRYLVKRTGEKVFLECVQDMDHENMFWYRQDPGLGLRLIYFSYDVKMKEKGDIPEGYSVSREKKERFSLILESASTNQTSMYLCASRLAGVRNEQFFGPGTRLTVL.

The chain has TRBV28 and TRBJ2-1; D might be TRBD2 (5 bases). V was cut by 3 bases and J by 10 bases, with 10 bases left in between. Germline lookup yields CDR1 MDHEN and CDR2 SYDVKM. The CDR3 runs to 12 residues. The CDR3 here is CASSFRESEQFF. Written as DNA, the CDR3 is TGTGCCAGCAGTTTTAGGGAGAGCGAGCAGTTCTTC.

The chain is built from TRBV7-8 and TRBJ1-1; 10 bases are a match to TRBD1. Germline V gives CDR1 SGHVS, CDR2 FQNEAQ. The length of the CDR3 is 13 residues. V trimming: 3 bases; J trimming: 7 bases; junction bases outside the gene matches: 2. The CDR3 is CASSLWDRGEAFF. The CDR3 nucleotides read TGTGCCAGCAGCTTGTGGGACAGGGGTGAAGCTTTCTTT.

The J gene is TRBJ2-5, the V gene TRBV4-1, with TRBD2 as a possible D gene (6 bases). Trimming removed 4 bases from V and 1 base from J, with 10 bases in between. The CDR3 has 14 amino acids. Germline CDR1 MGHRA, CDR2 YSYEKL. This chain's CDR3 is CASSRAGGQETQYF. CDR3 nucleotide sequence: TGCGCCAGCAGCCGGGCCGGGGGCCAAGAGACCCAGTACTTC.

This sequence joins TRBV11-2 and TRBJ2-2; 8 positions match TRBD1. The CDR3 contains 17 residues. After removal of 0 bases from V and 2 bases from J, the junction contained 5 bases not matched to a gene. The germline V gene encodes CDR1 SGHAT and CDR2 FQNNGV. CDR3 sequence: CASSLDRTGLNTGELFF. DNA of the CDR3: TGTGCCAGCAGCTTAGACAGGACAGGGCTCAACACCGGGGAGCTGTTTTTT. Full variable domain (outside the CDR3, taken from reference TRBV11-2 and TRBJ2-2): EAGVAQSPRYKIIEKRQSVAFWCNPISGHATLYWYQQILGQGPKLLIQFQNNGVVDDSQLPKDRFSAERLKGVDSTLKIQPAKLEDSAVYLCASSLDRTGLNTGELFFGEGSRLTVL.

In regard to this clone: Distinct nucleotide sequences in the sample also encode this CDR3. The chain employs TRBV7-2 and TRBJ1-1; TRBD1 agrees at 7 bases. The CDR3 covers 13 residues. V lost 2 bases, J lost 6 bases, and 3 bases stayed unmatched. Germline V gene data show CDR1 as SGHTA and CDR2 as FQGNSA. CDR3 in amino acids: CASSLRQGAEAFF. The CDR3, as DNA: TGTGCCAGCAGCTTAAGACAGGGCGCTGAAGCTTTCTTT.

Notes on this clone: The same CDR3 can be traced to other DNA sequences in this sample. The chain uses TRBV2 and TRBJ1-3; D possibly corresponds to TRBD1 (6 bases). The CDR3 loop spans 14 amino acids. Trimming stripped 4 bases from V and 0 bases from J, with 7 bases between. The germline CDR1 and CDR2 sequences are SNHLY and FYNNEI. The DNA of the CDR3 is TGTGCCAGCAGTGCGACAGGCTCTGGAAACACCATATATTTT. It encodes CASSATGSGNTIYF.

The DNA of the CDR3 is TGTGCCAGCTCACCGGGACAGGGGGCGTTAACTTATGGCTACACCTTC. Encoded protein: CASSPGQGALTYGYTF. This chain connects TRBV18 to TRBJ1-2; 12 bases map to TRBD1. Trimming at V came to 3 bases and at J to 5 bases, leaving 7 bases not matched to a gene. Per the germline V gene, CDR1 is KGHSH and CDR2 is LQKENI. This CDR3 has 16 amino acids.

In DNA form, the CDR3 reads TGCAGCGTCGCGACAGGGCGCCAAGAGACCCAGTACTTC. Its protein product is CSVATGRQETQYF. This chain links TRBV29-1 with TRBJ2-5; 7 positions agree with TRBD1. This CDR3 has 13 amino acids. From germline, CDR1 is SQVTM and CDR2 ANQGSEA. The V segment lost 6 bases and the J segment 1 base; nucleotides outside the gene matches: 5.

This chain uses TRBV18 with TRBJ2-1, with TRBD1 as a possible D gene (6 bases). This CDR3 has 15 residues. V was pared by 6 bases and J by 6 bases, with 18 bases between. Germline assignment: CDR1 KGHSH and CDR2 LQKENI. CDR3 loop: CASSANGQGFNEQFF. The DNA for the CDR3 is TGTGCCAGCTCGGCCAACGGGCAGGGGTTCAATGAGCAGTTCTTC.

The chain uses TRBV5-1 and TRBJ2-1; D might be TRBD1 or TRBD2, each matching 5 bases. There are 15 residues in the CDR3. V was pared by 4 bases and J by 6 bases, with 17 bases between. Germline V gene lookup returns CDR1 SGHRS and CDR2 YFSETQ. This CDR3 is CASSRGGGGVNEQFF. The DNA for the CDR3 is TGCGCCAGCAGCCGGGGCGGTGGGGGTGTCAATGAGCAGTTCTTC.

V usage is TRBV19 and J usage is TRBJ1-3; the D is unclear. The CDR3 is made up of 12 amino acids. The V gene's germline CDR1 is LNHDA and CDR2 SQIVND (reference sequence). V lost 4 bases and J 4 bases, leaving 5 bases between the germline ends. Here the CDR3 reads CASSTPGNTIYF. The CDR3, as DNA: TGTGCCAGTAGTACCCCCGGAAACACCATATATTTT.

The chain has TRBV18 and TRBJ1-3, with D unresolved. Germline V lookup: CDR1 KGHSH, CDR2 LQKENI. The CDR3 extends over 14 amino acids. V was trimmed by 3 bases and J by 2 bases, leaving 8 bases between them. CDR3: CASSPPEAGNTIYF. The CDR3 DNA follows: TGTGCCAGCTCACCTCCGGAGGCTGGAAACACCATATATTTT.

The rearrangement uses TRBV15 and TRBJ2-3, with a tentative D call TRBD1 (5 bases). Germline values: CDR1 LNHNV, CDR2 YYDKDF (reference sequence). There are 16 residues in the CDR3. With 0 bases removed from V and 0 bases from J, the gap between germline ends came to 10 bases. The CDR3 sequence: CATSRDLGQSTDTQYF. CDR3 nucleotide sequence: TGTGCCACCAGCAGAGATTTGGGGCAGAGCACAGATACGCAGTATTTT.

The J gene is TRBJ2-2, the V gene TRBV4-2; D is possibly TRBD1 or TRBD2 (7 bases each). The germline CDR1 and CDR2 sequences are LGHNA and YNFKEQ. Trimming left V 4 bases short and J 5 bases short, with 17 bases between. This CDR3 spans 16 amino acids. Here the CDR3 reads CASSPRGGGDTGELFF. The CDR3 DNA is TGTGCCAGCAGCCCGCGGGGAGGGGGCGATACCGGGGAGCTGTTTTTT.

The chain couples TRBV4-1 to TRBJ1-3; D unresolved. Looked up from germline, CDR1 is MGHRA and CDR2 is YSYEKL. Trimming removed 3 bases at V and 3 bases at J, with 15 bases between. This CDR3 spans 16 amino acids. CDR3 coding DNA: TGCGCCAGCAGCCAGCCCGGGCGAAGGGATGGAAACACCATATATTTT. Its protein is CASSQPGRRDGNTIYF.

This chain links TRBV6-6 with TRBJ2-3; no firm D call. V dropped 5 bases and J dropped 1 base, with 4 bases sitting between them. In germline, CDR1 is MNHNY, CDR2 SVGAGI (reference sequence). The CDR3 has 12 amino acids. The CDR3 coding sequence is TGTGCCAGCAGTCAGGGCACAGATACGCAGTATTTT. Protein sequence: CASSQGTDTQYF.

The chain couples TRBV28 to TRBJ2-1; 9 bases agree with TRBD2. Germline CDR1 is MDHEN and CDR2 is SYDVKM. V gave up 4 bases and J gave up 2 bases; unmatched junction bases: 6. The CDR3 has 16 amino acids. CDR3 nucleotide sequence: TGTGCCAGCAGTTCCCACCTAGCGGGAACCTACAATGAGCAGTTCTTC. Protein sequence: CASSSHLAGTYNEQFF.

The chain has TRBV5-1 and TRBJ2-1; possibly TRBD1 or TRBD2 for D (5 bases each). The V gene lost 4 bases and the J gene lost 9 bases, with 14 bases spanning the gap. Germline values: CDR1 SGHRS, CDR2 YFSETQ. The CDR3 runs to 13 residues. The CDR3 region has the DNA TGCGCCAGCAGCGTTGACAGAGGGACTGAGCAGTTCTTC. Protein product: CASSVDRGTEQFF. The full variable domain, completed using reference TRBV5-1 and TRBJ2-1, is KAGVTQTPRYLIKTRGQQVTLSCSPISGHRSVSWYQQTPGQGLQFLFEYFSETQRNKGNFPGRFSGRQFSNSRSEMNVSTLELGDSALYLCASSVDRGTEQFFGPGTRLTVL.

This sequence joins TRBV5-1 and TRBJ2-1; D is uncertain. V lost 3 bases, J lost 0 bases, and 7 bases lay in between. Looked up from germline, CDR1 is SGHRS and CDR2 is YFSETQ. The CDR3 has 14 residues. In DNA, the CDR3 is TGCGCCAGCAGCTCCATAGTCTCCTACAATGAGCAGTTCTTC. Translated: CASSSIVSYNEQFF.

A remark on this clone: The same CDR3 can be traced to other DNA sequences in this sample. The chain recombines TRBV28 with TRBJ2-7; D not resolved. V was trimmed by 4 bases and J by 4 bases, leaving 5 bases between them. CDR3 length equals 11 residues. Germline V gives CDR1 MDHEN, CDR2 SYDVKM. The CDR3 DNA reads TGTGCCAGCAGTTCCCGATACGAGCAGTACTTC. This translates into CASSSRYEQYF.

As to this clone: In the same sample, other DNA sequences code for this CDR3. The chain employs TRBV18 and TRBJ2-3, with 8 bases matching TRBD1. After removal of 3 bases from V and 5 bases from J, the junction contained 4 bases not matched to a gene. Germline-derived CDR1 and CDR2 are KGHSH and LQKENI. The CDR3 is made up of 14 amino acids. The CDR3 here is CASSPAGGRDTQYF. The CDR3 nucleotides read TGTGCCAGCTCACCGGCAGGGGGCCGAGATACGCAGTATTTT.

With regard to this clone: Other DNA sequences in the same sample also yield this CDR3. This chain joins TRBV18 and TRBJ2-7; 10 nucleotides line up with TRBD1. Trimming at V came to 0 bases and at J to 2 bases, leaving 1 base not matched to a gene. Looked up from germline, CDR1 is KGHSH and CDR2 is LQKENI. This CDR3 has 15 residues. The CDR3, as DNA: TGTGCCAGCTCACCACCCGGACAGGGGGCCTACGAGCAGTACTTC. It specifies CASSPPGQGAYEQYF.

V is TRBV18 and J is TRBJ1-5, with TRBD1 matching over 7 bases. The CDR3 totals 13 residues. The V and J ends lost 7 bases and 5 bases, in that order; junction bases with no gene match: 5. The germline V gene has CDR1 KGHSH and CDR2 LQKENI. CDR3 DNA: TGTGCCAGCTTTGACAGGGAGCATCAGCCCCAGCATTTT. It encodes CASFDREHQPQHF.

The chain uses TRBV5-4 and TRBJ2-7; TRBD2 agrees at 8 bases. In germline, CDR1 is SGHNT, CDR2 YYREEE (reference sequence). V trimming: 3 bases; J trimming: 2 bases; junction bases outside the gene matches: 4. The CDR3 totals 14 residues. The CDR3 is CASSWSGGTYEQYF. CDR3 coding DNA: TGTGCCAGCAGCTGGAGCGGGGGTACCTACGAGCAGTACTTC.

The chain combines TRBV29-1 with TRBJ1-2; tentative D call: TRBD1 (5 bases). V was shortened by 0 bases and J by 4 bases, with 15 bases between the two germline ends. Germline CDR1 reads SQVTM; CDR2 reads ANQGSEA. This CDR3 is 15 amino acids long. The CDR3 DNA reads TGCAGCGTTGAAGACCTGGTGACCAGGGCCTATGGCTACACCTTC. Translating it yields CSVEDLVTRAYGYTF.

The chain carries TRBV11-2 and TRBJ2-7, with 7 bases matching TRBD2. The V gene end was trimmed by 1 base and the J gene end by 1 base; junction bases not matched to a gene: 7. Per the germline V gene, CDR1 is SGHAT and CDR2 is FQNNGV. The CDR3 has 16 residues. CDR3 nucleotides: TGTGCCAGCAGCTTAGCAGCGGGATCCAGTTCCTACGAGCAGTACTTC. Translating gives CASSLAAGSSSYEQYF.

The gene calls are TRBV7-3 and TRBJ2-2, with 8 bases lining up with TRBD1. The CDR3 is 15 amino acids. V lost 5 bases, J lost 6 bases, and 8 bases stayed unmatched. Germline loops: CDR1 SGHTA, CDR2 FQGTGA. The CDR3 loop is CASSGQGAQAGELFF. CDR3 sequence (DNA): TGTGCCAGCAGCGGGCAGGGGGCGCAGGCCGGGGAGCTGTTTTTT.